The rows below give T cell receptor beta chains drawn from one sample of a study of blood T cell repertoires in COVID-19. Only in-frame clones appear in the TCRdb table, and some are missing; sequencing was by immunoSEQ multiplex PCR. This sample carries some 60,000 clones, around 83% of them seen once, and the ten largest clones take approximately 3.5%. The sequenced sample was peripheral blood. The origin of the receptors is a woman over 75 with acute or convalescent COVID-19. CDR3s include the opening cysteine and the closing phenylalanine or tryptophan. The D gene is left open where the match is weak. Expanded clones are given a class, and other clones once, few, many or no size at all.

- TRBJ1-1 - TRBV7-3 TGTGCCAGCAGCTTACAGGAGAACACTGAAGCTTTCTTT CASSLQENTEAFF
few TRBJ2-7 - TRBV2 TGTGCCAGCACCGAGGGTCGGGGTCTCTACGAGCAGTACTTC CASTEGRGLYEQYF
- TRBJ2-5 TRBD1 TRBV9 TGTGCCAGCAGCGTAGAGGCAGGGGGCCAAGAGACCCAGTACTTC CASSVEAGGQETQYF
- TRBJ1-1 - TRBV3-1/TRBV3-2 TGTGCCAGCAGCCGCACAACAGCTGAAGCTTTCTTT CASSRTTAEAFF
- TRBJ2-7 TRBD2 TRBV7-2 TGTGCCAGCAGCTTAGGGGGAGGTGGACTAGCGGGAGGAGGGGAGCAGTACTTC CASSLGGGGLAGGGEQYF
- TRBJ1-2 - TRBV6-6 TGTGCCAGCAGTTACTCTGGCAGGGGCTATGGGGACACCTTC CASSYSGRGYGDTF
- TRBJ2-7 TRBD1 TRBV27 TGTGCCAGCAGTTTGAACAGGGGGTGGTCCTACGAGCAGTACTTC CASSLNRGWSYEQYF
- TRBJ2-7 - TRBV2 TGTGCCAGCAGTGAAAATAGGCAGGCCATCGAGCACTTC CASSENRQAIEHF
- TRBJ1-6 - TRBV2 TGTGCCAGCCATACGGGACTGAGGAATTCACCCCTCCACTTT CASHTGLRNSPLHF
- TRBJ2-7 TRBD1 TRBV7-9 TGTGCCAGCAGCATCGGGACAGTTGGCTACGAGCAGTACTTC CASSIGTVGYEQYF
- TRBJ2-2 - TRBV12-5 TGTGCTAGTGGACCACAGGGCCCCACCGGGGAGCTGTTTTTT CASGPQGPTGELFF
- TRBJ2-7 TRBD2 TRBV7-2 TGTGCCAGCAGCCCCACGCCGAGCGGGGCCTACGAGCAGTACTTC CASSPTPSGAYEQYF
- TRBJ2-5 TRBD2 TRBV3-1/TRBV3-2 TGTGCCAGCGTTTCCCCTCCAGCGGGGCAAGAGACCCAGTACTTC CASVSPPAGQETQYF
- TRBJ2-7 - TRBV19 TGTGCCAGTAGTATCACCGCGGGTAACGAGCAGTACTTC CASSITAGNEQYF